Listed below are T cell receptor beta chains from one sample, sequenced in a study of OX40 agonist ivuxolimab in advanced cancers. Here immunoSEQ multiplex PCR was the method, and the copy in TCRdb shows in-frame clones only, minus some. The sample shows around 30,000 clones, roughly 90% of them seen only once. The sample here was CD4+ or CD8+ T cells sorted from blood, taken in a trial of the OX40 agonist ivuxolimab. These receptors originate from an adult with an advanced solid tumor such as melanoma, head and neck, liver or kidney cancer. CDR3s include the opening cysteine and the closing phenylalanine or tryptophan. A D gene is named only where the DNA matches it firmly. Clone sizes are given selectively: once, few, many, or a class where the clone is expanded.

v_call	clone_size	d_call	j_call	cdr3_aa
TRBV7-9	NA	NA	TRBJ1-4	CASGYINEKLFF
TRBV6-5	NA	NA	TRBJ1-1	CASEWGTEAFF
TRBV19	NA	NA	TRBJ2-7	CASSITGAYEQYF
TRBV6-1	NA	NA	TRBJ2-2	CASSGGWDAGELFF
TRBV14	NA	TRBD1	TRBJ2-7	CASSQGDRGSYEQYF
TRBV7-8	NA	NA	TRBJ2-7	CASSLMQTISYEQYF
TRBV7-3	NA	NA	TRBJ2-5	CASSLNGGQETQYF
TRBV5-8	NA	NA	TRBJ2-2	CATASGEISNTGELFF
TRBV9	NA	NA	TRBJ2-7	CASSVVPTASYEQYF
TRBV9	NA	TRBD1	TRBJ1-2	CASSGQGLYYGYTF
TRBV4-3	NA	NA	TRBJ2-5	CASSQEPGVLGETQYF
TRBV11-2	once	TRBD2	TRBJ2-3	CASSLEGLAGYTQYF
TRBV4-1	NA	TRBD1	TRBJ1-3	CASSRDRGSGNTIYF
TRBV10-3	NA	TRBD2	TRBJ2-3	CAISESWRGDTDTQYF
TRBV29-1	NA	NA	TRBJ2-2	CSVAGQGVNTGELFF
TRBV18	NA	NA	TRBJ2-2	CASSPPSNTGELFF
TRBV7-9	NA	NA	TRBJ2-7	CASSSRDGGNEQYF
TRBV5-4	NA	NA	TRBJ2-3	CASSLGPADSTDTQYF
TRBV28	NA	NA	TRBJ2-5	CASSLSRTAALGETQYF
TRBV19	NA	TRBD2	TRBJ2-1	CASNKGLADYNEQFF
TRBV5-1	NA	TRBD1	TRBJ2-7	CASSLGQGSAYEQYF
TRBV7-3	NA	TRBD1	TRBJ2-7	CASSFGQGFYEQYF
TRBV7-9	NA	TRBD1	TRBJ2-7	CASSLEGQGAFEQYF
TRBV4-3	NA	TRBD1	TRBJ2-7	CASSVGQGTYEQYF
TRBV25-1	NA	NA	TRBJ2-5	CASSEYVGPQETQYF
TRBV6-6	few	NA	TRBJ1-2	CATSGQPNYGYTF
TRBV7-2	NA	NA	TRBJ2-7	CASSLAGLYEQYF
TRBV27	NA	TRBD1	TRBJ2-7	CASTTRQGGYYEQYF
TRBV4-3	NA	NA	TRBJ2-1	CASSQETGIGDEQFF
TRBV7-9	NA	TRBD2	TRBJ2-5	CASSPLAGGPGETQYF
TRBV30	NA	NA	TRBJ2-7	CAWSGGYEQYF
TRBV19	NA	NA	TRBJ2-1	CASSGEIDEQFF
TRBV7-8	NA	TRBD2	TRBJ2-5	CASSLEAGGTETQYF
TRBV29-1	NA	TRBD1	TRBJ2-3	CSAEGQGRVDTQYF